The 10 T cell receptor beta chains in this list originate from one sample, sequenced in a study of CD8+ T cells in alopecia areata. RNA was extracted and reverse transcribed into cDNA as the sequencing template. Clones were read by immunoSEQ multiplex PCR, and TCRdb kept only the in-frame ones, dropping some. The repertoire consists of 15,000 to 20,000 clones, none detected only once. Markers including CD4, CD8alpha, NKG2D and NKG2ACE guided sorting of pooled cutaneous lymph node cells. The material sequenced was CD8+ T cells sorted from a lymph node. The source of these receptors is a C3H/HeJ mouse with alopecia areata. Strain haplotype (MHC): H2-k.

This clone was detected a few times. Gene names denote mouse genes. The read terminates 4 residues ahead of where the CDR3 ends, so the germline J gene completes it. The chain links TRBV14 to TRBJ2-3; TRBD2 agrees at 10 bases. V dropped 7 bases and J dropped 0; count of bases not matched to a gene: 8. CDR3 size: 16 residues. CDR1 is SGHDT and CDR2 is FRDEAV in the germline V gene. CDR3 DNA, as far as it was read: TGTGCCAGCGGTGGACTGGGGGCGACTAGTGCAGAA. As protein: CASGGLGATSAE. The CDR3, in full, reads CASGGLGATSAETLYF.

On this clone itself: Gene names refer to mouse genes. From the germline J gene comes the end of the CDR3, since the read stops 4 residues before it. The chain uses TRBV1 and TRBJ2-5; D possibly corresponds to TRBD1 (6 bases). Germline-derived CDR1 and CDR2 are NSQYPW and LRSPGD (reference sequence). Trimming shortened V by 3 bases and J by 2 bases, and 9 bases separated the two germline ends. This CDR3 comprises 14 residues. The CDR3: CTCSAWDIQDTQYF. CDR3 bases read: TGCACCTGCAGTGCCTGGGACATCCAAGAC.

In this sample, this clone turned up many times. Any gene name here is a mouse gene name. CDR3 DNA, as far as it was read: TGTGCCAGCAGTTCAGGGATATATAACTATGCT. This translates into CASSSGIYNYA. The CDR3 as a whole reads CASSSGIYNYAEQFF. The V and J genes are TRBV13-3 and TRBJ2-1, with D maybe TRBD1 (5 bases). Coverage ceases 4 residues before the CDR3 finishes, and the germline J gene fills in the end. CDR3 length: 15 amino acids. The germline V gene encodes CDR1 NNHDY and CDR2 SYVADS. V shed 4 bases and J shed 0 bases, with 11 bases lying between them.

This clone was recorded many times. The listed TCRdb protein conflicts with the DNA translation at residue 13, and the protein shown is translated directly from the DNA. Germline and genes: mouse. The CDR3 is cut off 3 residues early in the read; its end comes from the germline J gene. The chain is built from TRBV1 and TRBJ1-6; a weak D match, TRBD1 (6 bases). TRBJ1-6 counts as an open reading frame of uncertain function. This CDR3 spans 16 amino acids. The germline CDR1 and CDR2 sequences are NSQYPW and LRSPGD (reference sequence). The V end was cut by 2 bases, the J end by 3 bases, with 11 bases between. The CDR3 region is CTCSATGTIYNSPLYF. CDR3 DNA (partial): TGCACCTGCAGTGCAACCGGGACAATCTATAATTCGCCC.

This clone was observed at least ten times. Gene names and germline refer to mouse. Read data end 4 residues before the CDR3 end; the end is taken from the germline J gene. The chain is built from TRBV13-3 and TRBJ1-2; 9 bases agree with TRBD1. The CDR3 is 14 residues long. Germline assignment: CDR1 NNHDY and CDR2 SYVADS. CDR3 DNA, as far as it was read: TGTGCCAGCAGTGGCCGGGACAGGGAATCC. Translation: CASSGRDRES. The full CDR3 protein is CASSGRDRESDYTF.

Turning to this clone: Gene names and germline match the mouse. The sequenced fragment ends 4 residues before the CDR3 boundary, so the rest is inferred from the germline J gene. The V call is TRBV2, the J call TRBJ1-1; maybe TRBD1 (6 bases). The V gene's germline CDR1 is LGHNA and CDR2 YSYQKL. Trimming took off 6 bases at V and 1 base at J, with 9 bases between the two ends. The length of the CDR3 is 13 residues. The CDR3: CASSPDRNTEVFF. Incomplete CDR3 DNA: TGTGCCAGCAGTCCGGACAGAAACACA.

With respect to this clone: Germline and genes: mouse. Sequencing ends 4 residues short of the CDR3 end; the germline J gene provides the rest. J is TRBJ2-2 and V is TRBV19; TRBD2 matches at 8 bases. V trimming: 2 bases; J trimming: 0 bases; junction bases outside the gene matches: 0. The germline V gene has CDR1 FNHDT and CDR2 SITEND (reference sequence). This CDR3 has 15 residues. The covered CDR3 bases are TGTGCCAGCAGTATGGGACTGGCAAACACCGGG. Translating it yields CASSMGLANTG. The CDR3 as a whole reads CASSMGLANTGQLYF. The variable domain in full, completed from reference TRBV19 and TRBJ2-2, reads GGIITQTPKFLIGQEGQKLTLKCQQNFNHDTMYWYRQDSGKGLRLIYYSITENDLQKGDLSEGYDASREKKSSFSLTVTSAQKNEMAVFLCASSMGLANTGQLYFGEGSKLTVL.

This clone was detected ten times or more. These gene names are mouse names. The read finishes 4 residues shy of the CDR3 end, and the germline J gene is used to complete it. The rearrangement uses TRBV19 and TRBJ2-1; 10 nucleotides match TRBD2. The CDR3 runs to 15 residues. In germline, CDR1 is FNHDT, CDR2 SITEND (reference sequence). CDR3 DNA (partial): TGTGCCAGCAGTAATCTGGGGGGGCGCGAAGCT. Translated, it gives CASSNLGGREA. The whole CDR3 sequence is CASSNLGGREAEQFF.

On this clone itself: Mouse gene names apply. The CDR3 extends 4 residues past the end of the read, so its final part is completed from the germline J gene. The V gene is TRBV19, the J gene TRBJ2-1; maybe TRBD2 (8 bases). The V and J ends lost 0 bases and 5 bases respectively, with 15 bases between them. From germline, CDR1 is FNHDT and CDR2 SITEND (reference sequence). The CDR3 consists of 16 residues. The part of the CDR3 DNA that was read is TGTGCCAGCAGTATAGCAGGGGGGGGCGCGCATGCT. It yields the protein CASSIAGGGAHA. Given in full, the CDR3 is CASSIAGGGAHAEQFF.

The sample holds many counts of this clone. Gene names refer to mouse genes. The read ends 4 residues shy of where the CDR3 ends; the end is completed using the germline J gene. This chain connects TRBV13-1 to TRBJ2-7; 7 bases align to TRBD2. The CDR3 loop spans 12 amino acids. CDR1 NSHNY and CDR2 SYGAGN come from the germline V gene. This chain's CDR3 is CASSQLGYEQYF. The CDR3 bases that were read are TGTGCCAGCAGCCAACTGGGGTAT.